This entry lists 18 T cell receptor beta chains sequenced from one sample in a study of shared clonotypes between healthy human individuals. Using immunoSEQ multiplex PCR, the repertoire was profiled, and TCRdb retains in-frame clones only, with some absent. Here the sample spans some 500,000 clones, more than 95% being singletons. The source material was naive CD4+ T cells sorted from blood. Noted subset: CD45RA+ positively selected. The origin of the receptors is a woman aged 25 to 45 in good health.

V gene TRBV5-1 combines with J gene TRBJ2-6; 8 bases fit TRBD1. The J segment lost 1 base and the V segment lost 1 base, leaving 7 bases of the junction unmatched. This CDR3 is 18 amino acids long. In germline, CDR1 is SGHRS, CDR2 YFSETQ. This CDR3 is CASSLQAGGASGANVLTF. CDR3 sequence (DNA): TGCGCCAGCAGCTTGCAAGCAGGGGGCGCATCTGGGGCCAACGTCCTGACTTTC.

The chain carries TRBV5-1 and TRBJ2-5; 10 bases align to TRBD2. Germline V gene lookup returns CDR1 SGHRS and CDR2 YFSETQ. The junction had 5 bases not matched to a gene; V was cut back by 4 bases and J by 5 bases. There are 14 residues in the CDR3. CDR3 DNA sequence: TGCGCCAGCAGCGCTAGCGGGAGAAGCGAGACCCAGTACTTC. Translation gives CASSASGRSETQYF.

The rearrangement joins TRBV7-9 to TRBJ1-4, with 7 bases lining up with TRBD1. The CDR3 consists of 16 residues. CDR1 SEHNR and CDR2 FQNEAQ come from the germline V gene (reference sequence). Trimming took 2 bases from V and 0 from J; bases not matched to a gene: 3. The CDR3: CASSLRGQSTNEKLFF. Here the CDR3 DNA reads TGTGCCAGCAGCTTAAGGGGACAGTCAACTAATGAAAAACTGTTTTTT.

This chain uses TRBV9 with TRBJ1-3; a weak D match, TRBD1 (5 bases). The CDR3 has 15 residues. The germline CDR1 and CDR2 sequences are SGDLS and YYNGEE. V was cut by 0 bases and J by 3 bases, with 10 bases left in between. CDR3 protein: CASSVAAGVGNTIYF. In DNA, the CDR3 is TGTGCCAGCAGCGTAGCTGCGGGGGTTGGAAACACCATATATTTT.

The J gene is TRBJ1-2, the V gene TRBV19; 10 bases map to TRBD1. Trimming took 3 bases from V and 8 from J; bases not matched to a gene: 12. This CDR3 has 16 amino acids. Germline CDR1 is LNHDA and CDR2 is SQIVND (reference sequence). The CDR3 is CASSILPGTGAKGYTF. For the CDR3, the DNA is TGTGCCAGTAGTATCCTACCCGGGACAGGGGCGAAAGGCTACACCTTC.

The CDR3 sequence is CASSSANSYEQYF. In DNA form, the CDR3 reads TGTGCCAGTAGTTCGGCAAACTCCTACGAGCAGTACTTC. The chain combines TRBV19 with TRBJ2-7; no clear D gene. The CDR3 has 13 amino acids. V was trimmed by 5 bases and J by 0 bases, leaving 8 bases between them. Germline V gene sequence: CDR1 LNHDA, CDR2 SQIVND (reference sequence). The entire variable domain, with the rest obtained from reference TRBV19 and TRBJ2-7, is as follows: DGGITQSPKYLFRKEGQNVTLSCEQNLNHDAMYWYRQDPGQGLRLIYYSQIVNDFQKGDIAEGYSVSREKKESFPLTVTSAQKNPTAFYLCASSSANSYEQYFGPGTRLTVT.

The chain combines TRBV27 with TRBJ1-4; the D gene is possibly TRBD1 (5 bases). In germline, CDR1 is MNHEY, CDR2 SMNVEV (reference sequence). The CDR3 runs to 15 residues. The V gene lost 0 bases and the J gene lost 8 bases, with 13 bases spanning the gap. CDR3 DNA: TGTGCCAGCAGTTTATCCCGGGGGGGAGGCGAAAAACTGTTTTTT. Protein: CASSLSRGGGEKLFF. The whole variable domain, filled in from reference TRBV27 and TRBJ1-4, reads EAQVTQNPRYLITVTGKKLTVTCSQNMNHEYMSWYRQDPGLGLRQIYYSMNVEVTDKGDVPEGYKVSRKEKRNFPLILESPSPNQTSLYFCASSLSRGGGEKLFFGSGTQLSVL.

This chain joins TRBV5-1 and TRBJ1-2, with TRBD1 matching 12 bases. The germline V gene has CDR1 SGHRS and CDR2 YFSETQ. There are 16 residues in the CDR3. V was clipped by 1 base and J by 5 bases; unmatched bases: 6. Written as DNA, the CDR3 is TGCGCCAGCAGCTTGCTTTGGGACAGGGGGCATTATGGCTACACCTTC. Translated, it gives CASSLLWDRGHYGYTF.

The J gene is TRBJ1-1, the V gene TRBV27; D is perhaps TRBD1 (6 bases). V lost 2 bases to trimming and J lost 8 bases, with 15 bases between them. This CDR3 region has 14 residues. Germline CDR1 is MNHEY and CDR2 is SMNVEV (reference sequence). CDR3 sequence: CASSLKGGIREAFF. The CDR3 DNA reads TGTGCCAGCAGTTTAAAAGGGGGGATAAGGGAAGCTTTCTTT.

This chain joins TRBV11-2 and TRBJ2-3; no definite D call. The CDR3 contains 17 residues. In germline, CDR1 is SGHAT, CDR2 FQNNGV. V was trimmed by 5 bases and J by 3 bases, leaving 21 bases between them. The CDR3 nucleotides read TGTGCCAGCAGCCGAGTGACCCCTCCGGCCAGGACAGATACGCAGTATTTT. This sequence encodes CASSRVTPPARTDTQYF.

This sequence joins TRBV14 and TRBJ1-1; D uncertain. Germline CDR1 is SGHDN and CDR2 is FVKESK. This CDR3 contains 14 residues. The V and J ends lost 0 bases and 4 bases respectively, with 9 bases between them. The CDR3 DNA reads as TGTGCCAGCAGCCAAGACCTGTGGCGCACTGAAGCTTTCTTT. Amino acids: CASSQDLWRTEAFF.

The V and J genes are TRBV4-1 and TRBJ1-4; D is perhaps TRBD1 (6 bases). The germline V gene encodes CDR1 MGHRA and CDR2 YSYEKL. The CDR3 is 16 residues long. V was trimmed by 4 bases and J by 8 bases, leaving 20 bases between them. CDR3 amino acids: CASSRLWDIVVEKLFF. The CDR3 region has the DNA TGCGCCAGCAGCCGACTGTGGGACATAGTCGTCGAAAAACTGTTTTTT.

The chain has TRBV28 and TRBJ2-3; D is unclear. The V gene's germline CDR1 is MDHEN and CDR2 SYDVKM. The V gene lost 5 bases and the J gene lost 6 bases, with 6 bases spanning the gap. CDR3 length: 11 amino acids. CDR3 in amino acids: CASSLGDTQYF. The CDR3 region has the DNA TGTGCCAGCAGTCTCGGGGATACGCAGTATTTT. Full variable domain (rest looked up from reference TRBV28 and TRBJ2-3): DVKVTQSSRYLVKRTGEKVFLECVQDMDHENMFWYRQDPGLGLRLIYFSYDVKMKEKGDIPEGYSVSREKKERFSLILESASTNQTSMYLCASSLGDTQYFGPGTRLTVL.

This clone was detected a few times. The chain is built from TRBV2 and TRBJ2-4; no definite D call. The V and J ends lost 3 bases and 0 bases respectively, with 9 bases between them. The germline V gene has CDR1 SNHLY and CDR2 FYNNEI. The CDR3 runs 15 residues. CDR3 in DNA: TGTGCCAGCAGTGAGGACGCCGTAGCCAAAAACATTCAGTACTTC. This sequence encodes CASSEDAVAKNIQYF.

The rearrangement joins TRBV10-2 to TRBJ2-1; 9 nucleotides agree with TRBD2. The germline V gene has CDR1 WSHSY and CDR2 SAAADI. The CDR3 has 15 amino acids. V shed 6 bases and J 3 bases; nucleotides not matched to a gene: 6. CDR3 nucleotides: TGCGCCAGCAGGGCGACTAGCGGAGTCTACAATGAGCAGTTCTTC. Translation: CASRATSGVYNEQFF.

The V call is TRBV18, the J call TRBJ1-1; no reliable D call. The CDR3 is made up of 12 amino acids. Germline lookup yields CDR1 KGHSH and CDR2 LQKENI. V gave up 6 bases and J gave up 8 bases, with 13 bases separating them. The CDR3 region has the DNA TGTGCCAGCTCGCCATCTGAGATGGAAGCTTTCTTT. It encodes CASSPSEMEAFF.

This chain joins TRBV19 and TRBJ1-5; D not resolved. The CDR3 spans 14 residues. Germline V gives CDR1 LNHDA, CDR2 SQIVND (reference sequence). Trimming stripped 2 bases from V and 0 bases from J, with 5 bases between. The CDR3 region has the DNA TGTGCCAGTAGTATATCCGGTAGCAATCAGCCCCAGCATTTT. Its protein product is CASSISGSNQPQHF.

DNA of the CDR3: TGTGCCAGCATGTCTTTGCCCCGTCGAAACACTGAAGCTTTCTTT. This translates into CASMSLPRRNTEAFF. The rearrangement joins TRBV6-1 to TRBJ1-1; no clear D. Germline CDR1 reads MNHNS; CDR2 reads SASEGT. The CDR3 length is 15 residues. V lost 7 bases, J lost 2 bases, and 17 bases lay in between.